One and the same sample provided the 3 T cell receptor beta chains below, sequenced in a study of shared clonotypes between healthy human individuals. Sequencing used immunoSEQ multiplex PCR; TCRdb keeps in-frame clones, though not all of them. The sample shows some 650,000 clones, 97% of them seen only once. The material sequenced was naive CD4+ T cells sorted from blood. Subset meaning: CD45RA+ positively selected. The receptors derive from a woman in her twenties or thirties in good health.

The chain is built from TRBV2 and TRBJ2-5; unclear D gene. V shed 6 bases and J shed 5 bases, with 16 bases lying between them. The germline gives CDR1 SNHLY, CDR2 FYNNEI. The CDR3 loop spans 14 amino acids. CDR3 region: CASSLAAAGETQYF. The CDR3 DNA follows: TGTGCCAGCAGCCTGGCGGCGGCTGGCGAGACCCAGTACTTC.

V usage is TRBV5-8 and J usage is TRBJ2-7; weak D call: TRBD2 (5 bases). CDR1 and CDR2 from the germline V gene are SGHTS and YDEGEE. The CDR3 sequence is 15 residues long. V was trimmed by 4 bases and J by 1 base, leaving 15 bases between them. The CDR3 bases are TGTGCCAGCAGCCATGGGAGCCAGGCGTCCTACGAGCAGTACTTC. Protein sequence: CASSHGSQASYEQYF.

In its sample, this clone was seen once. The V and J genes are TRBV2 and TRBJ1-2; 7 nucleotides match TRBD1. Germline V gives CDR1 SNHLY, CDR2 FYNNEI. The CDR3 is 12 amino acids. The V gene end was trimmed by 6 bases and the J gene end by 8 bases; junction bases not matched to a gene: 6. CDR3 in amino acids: CASSDRAGGYTF. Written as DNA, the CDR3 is TGTGCCAGCAGCGACAGGGCTGGGGGCTACACCTTC.